The 21 T cell receptor beta chains below all came from one sample that was sequenced in a study of blood T cells in healthy people across ages. The second PCR ran about 6 to 12 cycles with a sample-barcoded 5' primer and J-beta primers. Each CDR3 protein is one row after TCRdb ran MiXCR on the 5' RACE reads. The sample records approximately 1,000,000 distinct CDR3 sequences, 35% to 45% being singletons. The sample was blood. The receptor source for this set is a man between 18 and 35 years old in good health.

The chain links TRBV28 to TRBJ2-2, with D unresolved. V was cut by 5 bases and J by 6 bases, with 10 bases left in between. This CDR3 is built from 13 residues. Per the germline V gene, CDR1 is MDHEN and CDR2 is SYDVKM. The CDR3 here is CASSASPAGELFF. CDR3 bases: TGTGCCAGCAGTGCCAGTCCCGCCGGGGAGCTGTTTTTT. The full variable domain, rest sourced from reference TRBV28 and TRBJ2-2, is DVKVTQSSRYLVKRTGEKVFLECVQDMDHENMFWYRQDPGLGLRLIYFSYDVKMKEKGDIPEGYSVSREKKERFSLILESASTNQTSMYLCASSASPAGELFFGEGSRLTVL.

This clonotype occurred many times. The chain couples TRBV12-3 or TRBV12-4 to TRBJ1-5; D is uncertain. V was shortened by 5 bases and J by 2 bases, with 7 bases between the two germline ends. This CDR3 is built from 13 residues. CDR3 region: CASSRSGNQPQHF. The CDR3 DNA sequence: TGTGCCAGCAGTCGTTCGGGCAATCAGCCCCAGCATTTT.

The rearrangement links TRBV5-1 to TRBJ1-4; 10 bases align to TRBD1. Losses at the gene ends were 3 bases for V and 8 bases for J; bases not matched to a gene: 1. This CDR3 is built from 13 residues. From germline, CDR1 is SGHRS and CDR2 YFSETQ. This CDR3 reads CASSWTGGEKLFF. CDR3 coding DNA: TGCGCCAGCAGCTGGACAGGGGGGGAAAAACTGTTTTTT.

This clonotype showed up just a few times. This rearrangement joins TRBV7-2 to TRBJ1-4, with D tentatively TRBD1 (6 bases). The CDR3 loop spans 17 amino acids. Trimming removed 6 bases at V and 7 bases at J, with 24 bases between. CDR1 is SGHTA, CDR2 FQGNSA, per germline. In DNA, the CDR3 is TGTGCCAGCAGTCCAACCGGGACAACTTTCAAGGGTGAAAAACTGTTTTTT. It yields the protein CASSPTGTTFKGEKLFF.

This CDR3 reads CASGGIRNEQYF. As DNA, the CDR3 is TGTGCCAGCGGGGGGATTCGCAATGAGCAGTACTTC. The chain carries TRBV6-6 and TRBJ2-1; possible D gene TRBD2, 6 bases. The J call could be wrong; TRBJ2-7 is a better fit for the DNA end. This CDR3 spans 12 amino acids. From germline, CDR1 is MNHNY and CDR2 SVGAGI (reference sequence).

This clonotype was recorded at least ten times. The rearrangement links TRBV6-2 or TRBV6-3 to TRBJ1-2; 7 nucleotides align to TRBD1. Looked up from germline, CDR1 is MNHEY and CDR2 is SVGEGT. The CDR3 is 12 amino acids. The V gene end was trimmed by 5 bases and the J gene end by 5 bases; junction bases not matched to a gene: 2. CDR3 bases: TGTGCCAGCAGTCGACAGGGTTATGGCTACACCTTC. It yields the protein CASSRQGYGYTF.

This clonotype has a single count. This rearrangement joins TRBV12-3 or TRBV12-4 to TRBJ1-5; TRBD1 might be the D (6 bases). The CDR3 sequence is 14 residues long. V lost 7 bases to trimming and J lost 6 bases, with 16 bases between them. The CDR3 nucleotides read TGTGCCAGCAAACAGGGTGTTGCTAGTCAGCCCCAGCATTTT. Protein: CASKQGVASQPQHF.

This clonotype showed up just a few times. The chain carries TRBV10-3 and TRBJ2-5; D uncertain. Trimming shortened V by 0 bases and J by 4 bases, and 6 bases separated the two germline ends. The germline gives CDR1 ENHRY, CDR2 SYGVKD. CDR3 length: 13 amino acids. The CDR3 DNA sequence: TGTGCCATCAGTGAGTCTTGGGTAGAGACCCAGTACTTC. It encodes CAISESWVETQYF.

This clonotype was found a few times. This rearrangement joins TRBV2 to TRBJ2-7; 8 bases are shared with TRBD2. Germline V gene data show CDR1 as SNHLY and CDR2 as FYNNEI. The junction had 7 bases not matched to a gene; V was cut back by 10 bases and J by 2 bases. The CDR3 contains 13 residues. In nucleotides, the CDR3 is TGTGCCATTCAGACTAGCGACCCCTACGAGCAGTACTTC. Amino acid sequence: CAIQTSDPYEQYF.

This clonotype was observed a handful of times. V gene TRBV30 combines with J gene TRBJ2-1; D not certain. Per germline, CDR1 GTSNPN and CDR2 SVGIG (reference sequence). Trimming stripped 0 bases from V and 7 bases from J, with 7 bases between. The CDR3 is 12 amino acids. The CDR3 region is CAWSVMGNEQFF. The CDR3 DNA reads as TGTGCCTGGAGTGTAATGGGTAATGAGCAGTTCTTC.

This chain's CDR3 is CASSQKTACTYEQYF. The CDR3 region has the DNA TGTGCCAGCAGCCAAAAGACGGCCTGTACCTACGAGCAGTACTTC. J is TRBJ2-7 and V is TRBV14, with unresolved D. V lost 2 bases, J lost 2 bases, and 13 bases lay in between. This CDR3 is 15 amino acids long. The V gene's germline CDR1 is SGHDN and CDR2 FVKESK.

This clonotype occurred a few times. The chain joins TRBV12-3 or TRBV12-4 to TRBJ1-2, with D tentatively TRBD1 (5 bases). This CDR3 is 15 amino acids long. Trimming removed 3 bases at V and 4 bases at J, with 15 bases between. The CDR3 DNA is TGTGCCAGCAGTTTGGCCCGGGTGGGGACCTATGGCTACACCTTC. Protein sequence: CASSLARVGTYGYTF.

A few counts support this clonotype. This chain joins TRBV20-1 and TRBJ2-1, with 7 bases lining up with TRBD2. Trimming took 0 bases from V and 7 from J; bases not matched to a gene: 9. Germline V CDR1 and CDR2: DFQATT, SNEGSKA (reference sequence). CDR3 length: 15 amino acids. This chain's CDR3 is CSARDHGGTLNEQFF. In nucleotides, the CDR3 is TGCAGTGCTAGAGATCACGGGGGGACCCTAAATGAGCAGTTCTTC.

This clonotype appeared a single time. V gene TRBV5-1 combines with J gene TRBJ2-1; 9 bases agree with TRBD2. The CDR3 extends over 15 amino acids. Germline V gene sequence: CDR1 SGHRS, CDR2 YFSETQ. Trimming cost V 2 bases and J 7 bases; bases outside gene matches: 7. CDR3 protein: CASSLPAGGMNEQFF. CDR3 DNA sequence: TGCGCCAGCAGCTTACCAGCGGGGGGCATGAATGAGCAGTTCTTC.

This clonotype was recorded a few times. The chain couples TRBV4-3 to TRBJ1-2, with D unresolved. V lost 0 bases and J lost 8, with 19 bases in between. Germline V gene lookup returns CDR1 LGHNA and CDR2 YSLEER. This CDR3 is 16 amino acids long. The CDR3 is CASSQDNRWTVGGYTF. The CDR3 DNA sequence: TGCGCCAGCAGCCAAGATAATCGATGGACGGTGGGCGGCTACACCTTC.

The V call is TRBV7-2, the J call TRBJ2-3; D may match TRBD1 or TRBD2 (5 bases each). The CDR3 runs 13 residues. Germline CDR1 SGHTA, CDR2 FQGNSA. V was clipped by 5 bases and J by 6 bases, with 12 bases between them. The CDR3 DNA sequence: TGTGCCAGCAGCAGGGACCATGGGGATACGCAGTATTTT. Protein: CASSRDHGDTQYF.

This clonotype has only a few counts. V and J are TRBV27 and TRBJ1-2, with TRBD1 matching over 7 bases. The CDR3 consists of 16 residues. V trimming: 8 bases; J trimming: 7 bases; junction bases outside the gene matches: 19. Germline assignment: CDR1 MNHEY and CDR2 SMNVEV (reference sequence). The CDR3, as DNA: TGTGCCAGCTGTCCGGCGGGACAGCCTCGCGTCGGTGGCTACACCTTC. It is translated as CASCPAGQPRVGGYTF.

The CDR3 is CSASPSTGRTYEQYF. As DNA, the CDR3 is TGCAGTGCTAGCCCCTCGACAGGGAGGACCTACGAGCAGTACTTC. The V gene is TRBV20-1, the J gene TRBJ2-7, with D tentatively TRBD1 (7 bases). This CDR3 spans 15 amino acids. Germline CDR1 is DFQATT and CDR2 is SNEGSKA (reference sequence). The V and J ends lost 3 bases and 2 bases respectively, with 17 bases between them.

This sequence joins TRBV5-1 and TRBJ2-1, with D tentatively TRBD1 or TRBD2 (6 bases each). This CDR3 contains 16 residues. Germline CDR1 SGHRS, CDR2 YFSETQ. Deletions cut 4 bases from V and 6 bases from J, with 20 bases between. CDR3 nucleotides: TGCGCCAGCAGCCCCGGAGGGGGACAAAGTACCAATGAGCAGTTCTTC. This encodes CASSPGGGQSTNEQFF. Filled out from reference TRBV5-1 and TRBJ2-1, the complete variable domain reads KAGVTQTPRYLIKTRGQQVTLSCSPISGHRSVSWYQQTPGQGLQFLFEYFSETQRNKGNFPGRFSGRQFSNSRSEMNVSTLELGDSALYLCASSPGGGQSTNEQFFGPGTRLTVL.

The CDR3 coding sequence is TGTGCCAGCAGCTCGCCCCTAGATAATGAGCAGTTCTTC. Protein product: CASSSPLDNEQFF. The chain recombines TRBV5-4 with TRBJ2-1; D ambiguous. V shed 3 bases and J shed 7 bases, with 11 bases lying between them. CDR1 is SGHNT, CDR2 YYREEE, per germline (reference sequence). This CDR3 has 13 amino acids. The complete variable domain, with remaining parts taken from reference TRBV5-4 and TRBJ2-1, reads ETGVTQSPTHLIKTRGQQVTLRCSSQSGHNTVSWYQQALGQGPQFIFQYYREEENGRGNFPPRFSGLQFPNYSSELNVNALELDDSALYLCASSSPLDNEQFFGPGTRLTVL.

The chain recombines TRBV7-9 with TRBJ2-2; D is unclear. The CDR3 has 15 residues. CDR1 SEHNR and CDR2 FQNEAQ come from the germline V gene (reference sequence). The V end was cut by 3 bases, the J end by 7 bases, with 15 bases between. CDR3 sequence: CASSFQLGFVGELFF. The CDR3 nucleotides are TGTGCCAGCAGCTTCCAATTGGGGTTTGTCGGGGAGCTGTTTTTT.